This TCR beta chain derives from a study of blood T cell repertoires in COVID-19. At the level of the study: Nucleic acid was either cDNA or gDNA, and it came from T cells, B-cell-depleted T cells, or PBMCs.

In the study's own analysis: Reference gene primer amplification gave estimated nucleated cell counts. Libraries were prepared by immunoSEQ multiplex PCR; TCRdb keeps only in-frame clonotypes and omits some of them. Clone size and the V and J calls come from that table; the DNA yielded D and trimming. Of 350,000 or so clones listed, around 83% are singletons. The V and J ends lost 0 bases and 2 bases respectively, with 17 bases between them. Germline V gene lookup returns CDR1 LNHNV and CDR2 YYDKDF (reference sequence). The CDR3 runs 17 residues. Sequencing was performed on peripheral blood. The TCR sequence derives from a man aged 25 to 45 with active or convalescent COVID-19. This rearrangement joins TRBV15 to TRBJ2-7; possible D gene TRBD2, 6 bases. In DNA form, the CDR3 reads TGTGCCACCAGCAGAGATCTAGGAGGGGCGACGACCTACGAGCAGTACTTC. It encodes CATSRDLGGATTYEQYF.